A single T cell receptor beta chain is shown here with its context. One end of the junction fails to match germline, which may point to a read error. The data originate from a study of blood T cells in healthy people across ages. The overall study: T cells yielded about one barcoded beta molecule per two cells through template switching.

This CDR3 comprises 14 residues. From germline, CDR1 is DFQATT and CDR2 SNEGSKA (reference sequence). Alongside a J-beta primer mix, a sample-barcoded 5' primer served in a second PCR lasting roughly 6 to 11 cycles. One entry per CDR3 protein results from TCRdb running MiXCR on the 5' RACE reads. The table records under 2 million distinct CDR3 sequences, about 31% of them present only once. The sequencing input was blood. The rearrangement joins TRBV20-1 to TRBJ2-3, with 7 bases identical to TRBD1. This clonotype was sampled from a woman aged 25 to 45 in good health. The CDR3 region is CSASRDMGTDRQYF. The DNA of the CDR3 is TGCAGTGCTAGCCGGGACATGGGGACAGATAGGCAGTATTTT.